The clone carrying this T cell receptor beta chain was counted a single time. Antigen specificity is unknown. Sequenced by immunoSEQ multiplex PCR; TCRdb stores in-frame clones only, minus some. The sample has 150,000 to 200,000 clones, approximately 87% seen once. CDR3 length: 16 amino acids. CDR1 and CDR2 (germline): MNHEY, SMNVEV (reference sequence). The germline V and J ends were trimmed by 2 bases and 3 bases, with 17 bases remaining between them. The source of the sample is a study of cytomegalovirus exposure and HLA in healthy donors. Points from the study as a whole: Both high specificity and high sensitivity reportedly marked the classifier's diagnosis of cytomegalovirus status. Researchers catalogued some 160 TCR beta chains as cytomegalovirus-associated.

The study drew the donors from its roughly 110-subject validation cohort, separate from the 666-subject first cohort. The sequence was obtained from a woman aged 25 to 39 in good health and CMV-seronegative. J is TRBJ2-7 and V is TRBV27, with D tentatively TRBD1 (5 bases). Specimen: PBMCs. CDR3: CASSLVSTATLYEQYF. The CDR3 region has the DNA TGTGCCAGCAGTTTAGTATCGACAGCAACCCTCTACGAGCAGTACTTC.